One and the same sample provided the 18 T cell receptor beta chains below, sequenced in a study of T cells in Graves' hyperthyroidism and ophthalmopathy. RNA transcripts were the template for amplifying TCR beta CDR3 regions. Researchers ran a first-round RT-PCR on the TCR CDR3 using the HTBI primer set. TCRdb reprocessed the multiplex PCR reads via MiXCR and lists one record per CDR3 protein. The top ten clones hold 50% of a sample with some 210,000 distinct CDR3 sequences, roughly 17% of them seen once. Sample: blood. All receptors derive from a man aged 50 to 60 with Graves' hyperthyroidism.

This clonotype has just a few counts. CDR3 sequence: CASRLTGPGGYTF. CDR3 DNA sequence: TGTGCCAGCAGGCTGACAGGTCCGGGTGGCTACACCTTC. The rearrangement uses TRBV28 and TRBJ1-2; D is possibly TRBD1 (6 bases). CDR1 is MDHEN and CDR2 is SYDVKM in the germline V gene. This CDR3 comprises 13 residues. V was pared by 6 bases and J by 7 bases, with 15 bases between.

The chain combines TRBV20-1 with TRBJ2-2; 7 nucleotides align to TRBD2. V trimming: 7 bases; J trimming: 6 bases; junction bases outside the gene matches: 8. This CDR3 region has 13 residues. CDR1 is DFQATT, CDR2 SNEGSKA, per germline (reference sequence). The CDR3 region has the DNA TGCAGTGGGGGAGGGGAAGGGGCCGGGGAGCTGTTTTTT. This gives the protein CSGGGEGAGELFF.

The table lists this clonotype with many counts. The V call is TRBV12-3 or TRBV12-4, the J call TRBJ2-7; perhaps TRBD2 as D (6 bases). The germline V and J ends were trimmed by 5 bases and 7 bases, with 15 bases remaining between them. The CDR3 is 13 residues long. The CDR3 DNA follows: TGTGCCAGCAGTCTACTGACTAGTGGGGAGCAGTACTTC. This sequence encodes CASSLLTSGEQYF.

The chain uses TRBV3-1 and TRBJ2-1, with 15 bases lining up with TRBD2. CDR1 LGHDT and CDR2 YNNKEL come from the germline V gene (reference sequence). This CDR3 is built from 18 residues. The J segment lost 5 bases and the V segment lost 5 bases, leaving 10 bases of the junction unmatched. The CDR3 spells CASSYGLRTSGRDNEQFF. The CDR3 region has the DNA TGTGCCAGCAGCTATGGCCTTCGGACTAGCGGGAGGGACAATGAGCAGTTCTTC.

This clonotype showed up just a few times. V is TRBV10-3 and J is TRBJ2-1, with D possibly matching TRBD1 (5 bases). The germline gives CDR1 ENHRY, CDR2 SYGVKD. This CDR3 spans 16 amino acids. The V end was cut by 0 bases, the J end by 7 bases, with 16 bases between. This CDR3 reads CAISESIGVASNEQFF. CDR3 nucleotide sequence: TGTGCCATCAGTGAGTCGATAGGGGTAGCCTCTAATGAGCAGTTCTTC.

The chain employs TRBV6-2 or TRBV6-3 and TRBJ2-1; 10 nucleotides match TRBD2. From germline, CDR1 is MNHEY and CDR2 SVGEGT. J gave up 6 bases and V 5 bases, and 7 bases lay outside the gene matches. This CDR3 has 15 amino acids. The chain's CDR3 is CASSTLAGYGNEQFF. The CDR3 DNA sequence: TGTGCCAGCAGTACACTAGCGGGATATGGCAATGAGCAGTTCTTC.

This clonotype was seen only a few times. V is TRBV7-3 and J is TRBJ2-2; D remains unclear. The V and J ends lost 5 bases and 1 base respectively, with 11 bases between them. This CDR3 is built from 15 residues. In germline, CDR1 is SGHTA, CDR2 FQGTGA. This CDR3 reads CASSDSRQNTGELFF. For the CDR3, the DNA is TGTGCCAGCAGCGACTCCCGGCAGAACACCGGGGAGCTGTTTTTT.

This clonotype was seen at least ten times. The rearrangement joins TRBV5-1 to TRBJ2-7, with D possibly being TRBD1 (6 bases). V was shortened by 4 bases and J by 3 bases, with 11 bases between the two germline ends. CDR3 length equals 13 residues. The germline V gene has CDR1 SGHRS and CDR2 YFSETQ. CDR3 nucleotide sequence: TGCGCCAGCAGCACCCAGACAGGCTACGAGCAGTACTTC. Amino acid sequence: CASSTQTGYEQYF.

This clonotype has a handful of counts. With a much larger clone just one base away, this may be a read error. This chain links TRBV28 with TRBJ2-1; D might be TRBD2 (6 bases). CDR3 length: 15 residues. Germline-derived CDR1 and CDR2 are MDHEN and SYDVKM. The V end lost 8 bases, the J end lost 0 bases, and 14 bases lay between the germline ends. The chain's CDR3 is CASQSPAGSYNEQFF. The CDR3 DNA follows: TGTGCCAGCCAATCCCCAGCGGGCTCCTACAATGAGCAGTTCTTC. Full variable domain (remainder filled in from reference TRBV28 and TRBJ2-1): DVKVTQSSRYLVKRTGEKVFLECVQDMDHENMFWYRQDPGLGLRLIYFSYDVKMKEKGDIPEGYSVSREKKERFSLILESASTNQTSMYLCASQSPAGSYNEQFFGPGTRLTVL.

The chain combines TRBV28 with TRBJ1-3; 9 positions match TRBD1. V gave up 5 bases and J gave up 8 bases; unmatched junction bases: 4. The CDR3 has 13 amino acids. Germline CDR1 and CDR2: MDHEN and SYDVKM. CDR3 DNA sequence: TGTGCCAGCAGTATGGACAGGGGAGACACCATATATTTT. Translation: CASSMDRGDTIYF.

This clonotype was observed once. The genes are TRBV6-1 and TRBJ1-4, with TRBD1 matching over 9 bases. Germline CDR1 reads MNHNS; CDR2 reads SASEGT. The junction had 3 bases not matched to a gene; V was cut back by 7 bases and J by 6 bases. The CDR3 has 13 residues. The CDR3 protein is CASTRDRDEKLFF. CDR3 bases: TGTGCCAGCACCCGGGACAGGGATGAAAAACTGTTTTTT.

This clonotype has a count of ten or more. The V gene is TRBV18, the J gene TRBJ2-7; possible D gene TRBD2, 5 bases. The CDR3 extends over 14 amino acids. V gave up 2 bases and J gave up 5 bases, with 13 bases separating them. In germline, CDR1 is KGHSH, CDR2 LQKENI. The CDR3 nucleotides read TGTGCCAGCTCACCATGGGTTGACGGGGACGAGCAGTACTTC. Amino acid sequence: CASSPWVDGDEQYF.

This clonotype appeared many times. This rearrangement joins TRBV30 to TRBJ2-4; weak D call: TRBD2 (6 bases). Germline CDR1 is GTSNPN and CDR2 is SVGIG (reference sequence). Trimming removed 1 base at V and 1 base at J, with 14 bases between. This CDR3 region has 16 residues. The CDR3 DNA follows: TGTGCCTGGAGTGCCTCGCGGGATCTTGCCAAAAACATTCAGTACTTC. This codes for CAWSASRDLAKNIQYF.

This clonotype was detected many times. The rearrangement uses TRBV18 and TRBJ2-3; the match to TRBD2 covers 9 bases. The CDR3 contains 17 residues. J lost 3 bases, V lost 4 bases, and 11 bases had no gene match. The V gene's germline CDR1 is KGHSH and CDR2 LQKENI. The CDR3 region is CASSRTRASGITDTQYF. The CDR3 nucleotides read TGTGCCAGCTCACGAACCAGGGCTAGCGGGATTACAGATACGCAGTATTTT.

This clonotype was observed at least ten times. The rearrangement uses TRBV27 and TRBJ2-5; TRBD2 agrees at 9 bases. CDR3 length: 17 residues. Germline V gene lookup returns CDR1 MNHEY and CDR2 SMNVEV (reference sequence). V shed 5 bases, J shed 5 bases, and the junction held 15 bases outside the gene matches. CDR3 region: CASSPKRDSGSLETQYF. DNA of the CDR3: TGTGCCAGCAGTCCAAAACGAGATAGCGGGAGTCTGGAGACCCAGTACTTC.

This clonotype has more than one count but fewer than ten. The chain employs TRBV11-2 and TRBJ1-1, with D hard to call. Trimming cost V 7 bases and J 4 bases, with 13 bases left between them. CDR3 length: 13 amino acids. Per the germline V gene, CDR1 is SGHAT and CDR2 is FQNNGV. The CDR3 protein is CASKVTMSTEAFF. The CDR3 nucleotides are TGTGCCAGCAAGGTCACCATGAGCACTGAAGCTTTCTTT.

This clonotype was seen only a few times. This chain links TRBV20-1 with TRBJ1-5; 9 nucleotides align to TRBD1. Trimming removed 6 bases from V and 3 bases from J; junction bases left unmatched: 3. The length of the CDR3 is 13 residues. The germline gives CDR1 DFQATT, CDR2 SNEGSKA (reference sequence). In DNA form, the CDR3 reads TGCAGTGCGAGGACAGGGGCCAATCAGCCCCAGCATTTT. Its translation is CSARTGANQPQHF.

The sample holds a few counts of this clonotype. This rearrangement joins TRBV11-3 to TRBJ2-1; 8 positions match TRBD1. Trimming removed 1 base from V and 8 bases from J; junction bases left unmatched: 4. In germline, CDR1 is SGHNT, CDR2 YENEEA. The CDR3 totals 14 residues. CDR3: CASSLVQGGDEQFF. The CDR3, as DNA: TGTGCCAGCAGCTTAGTACAGGGGGGCGATGAGCAGTTCTTC. Drawing the rest from reference TRBV11-3 and TRBJ2-1, the complete variable domain is EAGVVQSPRYKIIEKKQPVAFWCNPISGHNTLYWYLQNLGQGPELLIRYENEEAVDDSQLPKDRFSAERLKGVDSTLKIQPAELGDSAVYLCASSLVQGGDEQFFGPGTRLTVL.